These 8 T cell receptor beta chains were all obtained from the same sample, sequenced in a study of blood T cell repertoires in COVID-19. Data came from immunoSEQ multiplex PCR; TCRdb stores just in-frame clones and leaves some out. The table includes 100,000 or so clones, around four fifths detected once. Sample: peripheral blood. The receptors here all came from a man in his sixties or seventies with active or convalescent COVID-19.

This sequence joins TRBV19 and TRBJ1-6; TRBD1 is a possible D gene (5 bases). The V end lost 9 bases, the J end lost 10 bases, and 16 bases lay between the germline ends. Germline loops: CDR1 LNHDA, CDR2 SQIVND (reference sequence). The CDR3 extends over 13 amino acids. This CDR3 is CASGQGVRSPLHF. The CDR3 nucleotides are TGTGCCAGCGGCCAAGGGGTCAGGTCACCCCTCCACTTT. The full variable domain, its missing parts supplied by reference TRBV19 and TRBJ1-6, is DGGITQSPKYLFRKEGQNVTLSCEQNLNHDAMYWYRQDPGQGLRLIYYSQIVNDFQKGDIAEGYSVSREKKESFPLTVTSAQKNPTAFYLCASGQGVRSPLHFGNGTRLTVT.

This clone was picked up a small number of times. V gene TRBV2 combines with J gene TRBJ1-2; 8 bases line up with TRBD1. This CDR3 comprises 14 residues. Looked up from germline, CDR1 is SNHLY and CDR2 is FYNNEI. J gave up 4 bases and V 6 bases, and 7 bases lay outside the gene matches. As DNA, the CDR3 is TGTGCCAGCAGACCGACAGGGGTAATCTATGGCTACACCTTC. It translates to CASRPTGVIYGYTF. The full variable domain, with the rest looked up from reference TRBV2 and TRBJ1-2, is EPEVTQTPSHQVTQMGQEVILRCVPISNHLYFYWYRQILGQKVEFLVSFYNNEISEKSEIFDDQFSVERPDGSNFTLKIRSTKLEDSAMYFCASRPTGVIYGYTFGSGTRLTVV.

This chain links TRBV21-1 with TRBJ2-7; TRBD1, the table's D call, was not compared with the DNA. TRBV21-1 is labeled a pseudogene. The CDR3 runs to 14 residues. For the CDR3, the DNA is TGTGCCAGCTATCGTCTGGACACCTCCTACGAGCAGTACTTC. Its translation is CASYRLDTSYEQYF.

The table lists this clone with a few counts. The J gene is TRBJ1-5, the V gene TRBV24-1; D uncertain. The germline gives CDR1 KGHDR, CDR2 SFDVKD. This CDR3 comprises 12 residues. Trimming removed 5 bases from V and 1 base from J, with 2 bases in between. The CDR3 bases are TGTGCCACCAGTGCGAGCAATCAGCCCCAGCATTTT. Its protein is CATSASNQPQHF.

The chain combines TRBV23-1 with TRBJ2-6; 7 bases align to TRBD2. TRBV23-1 is an open reading frame whose function is uncertain. The CDR3 contains 19 residues. V lost 2 bases to trimming and J lost 0 bases; unmatched junction nucleotides: 10. CDR3 nucleotide sequence: TGCGCCAGCAGTCAACCGGGGGGTCCAGCCTACTCTGGGGCCAACGTCCTGACTTTC. Translated, it gives CASSQPGGPAYSGANVLTF.

The chain couples TRBV5-8 to TRBJ1-4; the D is unclear. Germline CDR1 reads SGHTS; CDR2 reads YDEGEE. The ends were cut back, 0 bases at V and 5 bases at J, with 8 bases in the middle. The CDR3 runs 14 residues. This CDR3 reads CASSLGRENEKLFF. The CDR3 bases are TGTGCCAGCAGCTTGGGACGGGAAAATGAAAAACTGTTTTTT.

The chain uses TRBV7-9 and TRBJ1-4; a weak D match, TRBD1 (6 bases). CDR3 length: 15 residues. Germline-derived CDR1 and CDR2 are SEHNR and FQNEAQ (reference sequence). Trimming shortened V by 5 bases and J by 5 bases, and 15 bases separated the two germline ends. As DNA, the CDR3 is TGTGCCAGCAGCCCCCAAACAGGGAGCAATGAAAAACTGTTTTTT. Protein sequence: CASSPQTGSNEKLFF. Based on the CDR3 plus reference TRBV7-9 and TRBJ1-4, the full variable domain is DTGVSQNPRHKITKRGQNVTFRCDPISEHNRLYWYRQTLGQGPEFLTYFQNEAQLEKSRLLSDRFSAERPKGSFSTLEIQRTEQGDSAMYLCASSPQTGSNEKLFFGSGTQLSVL.

The rearrangement uses TRBV5-6 and TRBJ2-1; TRBD2 agrees at 9 bases. The germline V gene has CDR1 SGHDT and CDR2 YYEEEE. With 1 base clipped from V and 8 bases from J, the junction kept 19 bases outside the gene matches. The CDR3 is 19 amino acids. CDR3 region: CASSLRAEASGTRFDEQFF. CDR3 nucleotides: TGTGCCAGCAGCTTGCGGGCCGAGGCTAGCGGGACCCGCTTTGATGAGCAGTTCTTC.